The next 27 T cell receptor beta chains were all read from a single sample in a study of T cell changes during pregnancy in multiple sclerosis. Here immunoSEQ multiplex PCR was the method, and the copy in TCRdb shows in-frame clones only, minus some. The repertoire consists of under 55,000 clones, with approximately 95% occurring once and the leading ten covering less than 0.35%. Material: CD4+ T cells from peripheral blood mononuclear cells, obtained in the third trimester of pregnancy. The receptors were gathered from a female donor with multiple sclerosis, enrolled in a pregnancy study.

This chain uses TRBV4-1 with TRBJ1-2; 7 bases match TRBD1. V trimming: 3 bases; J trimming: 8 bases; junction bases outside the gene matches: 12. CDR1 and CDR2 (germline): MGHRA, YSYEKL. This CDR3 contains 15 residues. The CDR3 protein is CASSHPPTGNSGYTF. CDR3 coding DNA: TGCGCCAGCAGCCACCCGCCGACAGGGAATAGCGGCTACACCTTC.

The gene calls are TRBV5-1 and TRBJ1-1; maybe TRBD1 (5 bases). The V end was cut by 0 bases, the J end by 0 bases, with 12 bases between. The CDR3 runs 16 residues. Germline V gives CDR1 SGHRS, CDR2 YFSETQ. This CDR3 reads CASSLDQGGMNTEAFF. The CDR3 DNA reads TGCGCCAGCAGCTTGGATCAGGGTGGGATGAACACTGAAGCTTTCTTT.

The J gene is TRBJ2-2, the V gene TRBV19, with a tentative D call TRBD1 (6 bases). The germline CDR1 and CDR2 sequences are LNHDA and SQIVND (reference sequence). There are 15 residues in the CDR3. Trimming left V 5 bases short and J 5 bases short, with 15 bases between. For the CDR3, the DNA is TGTGCCAGTAGTTTTGGACAGTTTAGGACCGGGGAGCTGTTTTTT. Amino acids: CASSFGQFRTGELFF.

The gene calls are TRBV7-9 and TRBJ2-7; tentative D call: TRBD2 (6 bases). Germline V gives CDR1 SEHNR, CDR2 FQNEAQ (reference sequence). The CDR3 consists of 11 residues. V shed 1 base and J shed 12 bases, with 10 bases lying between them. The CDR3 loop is CASSLGGVRYF. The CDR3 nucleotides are TGTGCCAGCAGCTTAGGCGGGGTTCGGTACTTC.

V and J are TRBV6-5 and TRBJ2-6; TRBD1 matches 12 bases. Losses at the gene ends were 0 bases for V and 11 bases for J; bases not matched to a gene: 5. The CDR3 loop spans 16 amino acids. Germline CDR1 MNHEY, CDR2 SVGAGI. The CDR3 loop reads CASSYSAGQGAHVLTF. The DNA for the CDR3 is TGTGCCAGCAGTTACTCGGCGGGACAGGGGGCTCACGTCCTGACTTTC.

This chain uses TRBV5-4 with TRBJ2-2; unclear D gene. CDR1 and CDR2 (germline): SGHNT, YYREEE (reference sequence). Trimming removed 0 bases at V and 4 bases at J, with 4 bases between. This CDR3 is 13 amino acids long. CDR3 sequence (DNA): TGTGCCAGCAGCTTGGACGGCACCGGGGAGCTGTTTTTT. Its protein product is CASSLDGTGELFF.

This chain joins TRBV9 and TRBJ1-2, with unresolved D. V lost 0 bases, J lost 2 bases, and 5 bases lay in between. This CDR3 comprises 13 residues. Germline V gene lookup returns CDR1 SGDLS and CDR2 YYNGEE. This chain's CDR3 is CASSVAGNYGYTF. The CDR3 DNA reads TGTGCCAGCAGCGTAGCAGGAAACTATGGCTACACCTTC.

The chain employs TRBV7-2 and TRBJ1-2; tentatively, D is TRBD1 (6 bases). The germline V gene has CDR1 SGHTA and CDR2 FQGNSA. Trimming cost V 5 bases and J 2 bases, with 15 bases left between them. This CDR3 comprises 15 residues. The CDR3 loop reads CASSPTGTLNYGYTF. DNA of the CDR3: TGTGCCAGCAGCCCCACAGGGACGTTAAACTATGGCTACACCTTC.

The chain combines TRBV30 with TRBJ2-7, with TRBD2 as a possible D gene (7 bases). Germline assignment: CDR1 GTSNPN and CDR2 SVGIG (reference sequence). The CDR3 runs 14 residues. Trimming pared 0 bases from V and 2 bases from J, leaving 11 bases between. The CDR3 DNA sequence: TGTGCCTGGAGTGTAGGCGGGGGCCCCTACGAGCAGTACTTC. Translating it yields CAWSVGGGPYEQYF.

CDR3 region: CASSQFGQGANQAYGYTF. CDR3 bases: TGTGCCAGCAGCCAATTCGGACAGGGGGCAAATCAGGCCTATGGCTACACCTTC. This chain uses TRBV14 with TRBJ1-2; 11 bases fit TRBD1. V lost 2 bases to trimming and J lost 4 bases; unmatched junction nucleotides: 12. This CDR3 has 18 amino acids. Looked up from germline, CDR1 is SGHDN and CDR2 is FVKESK. The variable domain in full, completed from reference TRBV14 and TRBJ1-2, reads EAGVTQFPSHSVIEKGQTVTLRCDPISGHDNLYWYRRVMGKEIKFLLHFVKESKQDESGMPNNRFLAERTGGTYSTLKVQPAELEDSGVYFCASSQFGQGANQAYGYTFGSGTRLTVV.

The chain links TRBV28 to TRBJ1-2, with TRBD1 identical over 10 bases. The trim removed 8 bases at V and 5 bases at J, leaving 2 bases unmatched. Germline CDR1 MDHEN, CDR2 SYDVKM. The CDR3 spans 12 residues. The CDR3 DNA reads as TGTGCCAGCTTGGACAGGGGGTATGGCTACACCTTC. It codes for CASLDRGYGYTF.

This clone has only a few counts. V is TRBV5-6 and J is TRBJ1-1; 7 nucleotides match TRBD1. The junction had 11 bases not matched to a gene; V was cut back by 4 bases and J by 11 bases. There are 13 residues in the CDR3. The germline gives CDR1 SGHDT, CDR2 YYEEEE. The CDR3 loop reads CASSPAGPGQAFF. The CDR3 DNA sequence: TGTGCCAGCAGCCCGGCCGGCCCGGGACAGGCTTTCTTT. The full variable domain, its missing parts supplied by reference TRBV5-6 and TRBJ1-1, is DAGVTQSPTHLIKTRGQQVTLRCSPKSGHDTVSWYQQALGQGPQFIFQYYEEEERQRGNFPDRFSGHQFPNYSSELNVNALLLGDSALYLCASSPAGPGQAFFGQGTRLTVV.

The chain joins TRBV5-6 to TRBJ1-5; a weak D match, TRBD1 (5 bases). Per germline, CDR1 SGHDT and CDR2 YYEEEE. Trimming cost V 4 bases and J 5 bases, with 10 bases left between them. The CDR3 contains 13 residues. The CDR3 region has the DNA TGTGCCAGCAGCAATGACAGCCATCAGCCCCAGCATTTT. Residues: CASSNDSHQPQHF.

This chain's CDR3 is CASGLAGEQFF. DNA of the CDR3: TGTGCCAGCGGGTTAGCGGGAGAGCAGTTCTTC. The chain couples TRBV7-3 to TRBJ2-1, with TRBD2 matching over 8 bases. Germline loops: CDR1 SGHTA, CDR2 FQGTGA. The length of the CDR3 is 11 residues. Losses at the gene ends were 8 bases for V and 10 bases for J; bases not matched to a gene: 4.

CDR3 sequence: CASKQVGGTDTQYF. The CDR3 DNA follows: TGTGCCAGCAAACAAGTCGGGGGCACAGATACGCAGTATTTT. The V gene is TRBV19, the J gene TRBJ2-3; D is perhaps TRBD2 (5 bases). CDR3 length: 14 residues. With 9 bases removed from V and 1 base from J, the gap between germline ends came to 14 bases. Germline values: CDR1 LNHDA, CDR2 SQIVND (reference sequence). Based on the CDR3 plus reference TRBV19 and TRBJ2-3, the full variable domain is DGGITQSPKYLFRKEGQNVTLSCEQNLNHDAMYWYRQDPGQGLRLIYYSQIVNDFQKGDIAEGYSVSREKKESFPLTVTSAQKNPTAFYLCASKQVGGTDTQYFGPGTRLTVL.

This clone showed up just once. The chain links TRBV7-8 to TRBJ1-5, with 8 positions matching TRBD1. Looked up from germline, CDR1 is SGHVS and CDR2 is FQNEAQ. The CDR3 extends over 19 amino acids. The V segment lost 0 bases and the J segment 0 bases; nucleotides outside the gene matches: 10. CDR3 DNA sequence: TGTGCCAGCAGCTTAGCCGCACGGACAGGGAGTTATAGCAATCAGCCCCAGCATTTT. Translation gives CASSLAARTGSYSNQPQHF.

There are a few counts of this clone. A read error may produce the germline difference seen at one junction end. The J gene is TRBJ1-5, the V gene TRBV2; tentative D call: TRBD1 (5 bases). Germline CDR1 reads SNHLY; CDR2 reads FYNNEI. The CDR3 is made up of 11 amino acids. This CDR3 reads CASRLGPGYAF. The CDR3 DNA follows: TGTGCCAGCAGGCTAGGCCCAGGGTACGCTTTT.

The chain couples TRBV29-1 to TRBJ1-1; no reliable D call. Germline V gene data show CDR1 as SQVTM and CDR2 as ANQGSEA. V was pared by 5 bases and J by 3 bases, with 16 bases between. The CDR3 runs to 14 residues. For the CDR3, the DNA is TGCAGCGTTCGAATAAAAAATCGGGACACTGAAGCTTTCTTT. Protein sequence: CSVRIKNRDTEAFF.

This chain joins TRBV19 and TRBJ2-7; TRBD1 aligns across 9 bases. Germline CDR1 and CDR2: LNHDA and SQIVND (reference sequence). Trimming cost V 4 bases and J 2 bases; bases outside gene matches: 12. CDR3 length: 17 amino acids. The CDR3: CASSTAVGQGKTYEQYF. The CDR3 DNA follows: TGTGCCAGTAGTACCGCCGTGGGACAGGGAAAAACCTACGAGCAGTACTTC.

This chain's CDR3 is CASSLASPYEQYF. The DNA for the CDR3 is TGCGCCAGCAGCTTGGCCTCCCCCTACGAGCAGTACTTC. V is TRBV5-1 and J is TRBJ2-7; D unresolved. The germline V gene has CDR1 SGHRS and CDR2 YFSETQ. The CDR3 runs to 13 residues. V lost 0 bases and J lost 2, with 6 bases in between.

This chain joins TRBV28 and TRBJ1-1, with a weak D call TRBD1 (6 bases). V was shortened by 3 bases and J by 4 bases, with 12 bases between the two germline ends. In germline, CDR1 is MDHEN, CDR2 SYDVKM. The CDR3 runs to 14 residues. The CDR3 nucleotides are TGTGCCAGCAGTTTGAGGACAGAGGGCACTGAAGCTTTCTTT. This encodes CASSLRTEGTEAFF.

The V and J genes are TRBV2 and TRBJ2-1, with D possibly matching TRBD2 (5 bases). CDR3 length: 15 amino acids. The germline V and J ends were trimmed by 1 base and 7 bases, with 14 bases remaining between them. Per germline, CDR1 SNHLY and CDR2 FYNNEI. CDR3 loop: CASSEVRTAENEQFF. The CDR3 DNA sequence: TGTGCCAGCAGTGAAGTGAGGACTGCCGAGAATGAGCAGTTCTTC.

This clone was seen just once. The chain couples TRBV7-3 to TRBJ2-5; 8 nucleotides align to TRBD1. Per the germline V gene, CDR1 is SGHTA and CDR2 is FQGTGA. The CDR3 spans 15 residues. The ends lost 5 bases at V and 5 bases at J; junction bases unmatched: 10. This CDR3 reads CASSPLPGQVETQYF. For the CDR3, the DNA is TGTGCCAGCAGCCCACTACCGGGACAGGTCGAGACCCAGTACTTC.

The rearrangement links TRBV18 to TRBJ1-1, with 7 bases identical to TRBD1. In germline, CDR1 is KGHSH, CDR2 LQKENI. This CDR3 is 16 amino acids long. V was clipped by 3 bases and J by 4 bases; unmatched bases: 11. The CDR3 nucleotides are TGTGCCAGCTCACCCACCTCAACAGGGGTTTTCACTGAAGCTTTCTTT. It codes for CASSPTSTGVFTEAFF.

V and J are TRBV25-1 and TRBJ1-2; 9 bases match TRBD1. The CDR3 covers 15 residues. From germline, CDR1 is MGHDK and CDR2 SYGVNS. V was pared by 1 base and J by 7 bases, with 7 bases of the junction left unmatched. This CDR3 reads CASSEFGQGTGGYTF. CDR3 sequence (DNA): TGTGCCAGCAGTGAATTTGGACAGGGGACCGGTGGCTACACCTTC.

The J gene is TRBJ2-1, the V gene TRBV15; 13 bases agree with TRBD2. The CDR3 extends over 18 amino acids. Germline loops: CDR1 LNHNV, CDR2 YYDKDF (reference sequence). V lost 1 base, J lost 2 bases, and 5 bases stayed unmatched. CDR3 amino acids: CATSRGLAGGFPYNEQFF. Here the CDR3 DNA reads TGTGCCACCAGCAGAGGACTAGCGGGGGGCTTCCCCTACAATGAGCAGTTCTTC.

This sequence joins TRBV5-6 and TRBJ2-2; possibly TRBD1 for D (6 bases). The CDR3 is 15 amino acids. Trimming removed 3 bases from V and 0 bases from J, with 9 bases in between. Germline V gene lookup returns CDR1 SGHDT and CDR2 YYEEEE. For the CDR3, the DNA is TGTGCCAGCAGCTCGGGACATGCGAACACCGGGGAGCTGTTTTTT. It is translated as CASSSGHANTGELFF.